A selection of T cell receptor beta chains follows, all from one sample in a study of cytomegalovirus exposure and HLA in healthy donors. Libraries were prepared by immunoSEQ multiplex PCR; TCRdb keeps only in-frame clonotypes and omits some of them. The sample includes 150,000 to 200,000 clones, over 80% of them seen just once. The sequenced sample was PBMCs. Every receptor here comes from a human donor in good health. Each CDR3 is given with its conserved first and last residue. A D gene is named only where the DNA matches it firmly. Clone sizes are given selectively: once, few, many, or a class where the clone is expanded.

v_gene: TRBV21-1; j_gene: TRBJ2-3; d_gene: -; abundance: -; CDR3aa: CASRGRVSADTQYF; CDR3nt: TGTGCCAGTAGGGGCCGGGTGAGTGCAGATACGCAGTATTTT
v_gene: TRBV12-5; j_gene: TRBJ1-2; d_gene: -; abundance: -; CDR3aa: CASGLGQIYGYTF; CDR3nt: TGTGCTAGTGGTCTTGGACAGATCTATGGCTACACCTTC
v_gene: TRBV10-3; j_gene: TRBJ1-1; d_gene: TRBD1; abundance: -; CDR3aa: CAISESRQGAGTEAFF; CDR3nt: TGTGCCATCAGTGAGTCCAGACAGGGGGCTGGGACTGAAGCTTTCTTT
v_gene: TRBV18; j_gene: TRBJ1-2; d_gene: TRBD1; abundance: -; CDR3aa: CASSPGTGSNYGYTF; CDR3nt: TGTGCCAGCTCACCCGGGACAGGGTCTAACTATGGCTACACCTTC
v_gene: TRBV2; j_gene: TRBJ1-1; d_gene: -; abundance: few; CDR3aa: CASSESGVTEAFF; CDR3nt: TGTGCCAGCAGTGAATCAGGGGTCACTGAAGCTTTCTTT
v_gene: TRBV2; j_gene: TRBJ1-1; d_gene: TRBD1; abundance: -; CDR3aa: CASRVPGTVNTEAFF; CDR3nt: TGTGCCAGCAGGGTCCCCGGGACAGTCAACACTGAAGCTTTCTTT
v_gene: TRBV6-6; j_gene: TRBJ2-7; d_gene: -; abundance: -; CDR3aa: CASSYYGSSSYEQYF; CDR3nt: TGTGCCAGCAGTTACTACGGGTCGAGCTCCTACGAGCAGTACTTC
v_gene: TRBV5-1; j_gene: TRBJ2-5; d_gene: TRBD1; abundance: -; CDR3aa: CASSLTQGDGETQYF; CDR3nt: TGCGCCAGCAGCTTGACACAGGGGGATGGGGAGACCCAGTACTTC
v_gene: TRBV19; j_gene: TRBJ2-1; d_gene: -; abundance: -; CDR3aa: CASSISAHNEQFF; CDR3nt: TGTGCCAGTAGTATAAGCGCCCACAATGAGCAGTTCTTC
v_gene: TRBV7-9; j_gene: TRBJ2-1; d_gene: -; abundance: -; CDR3aa: CSSSIPLAGAIRNEQFF; CDR3nt: TGTTCCAGCAGCATACCACTGGCGGGGGCGATTCGCAATGAGCAGTTCTTC
v_gene: TRBV7-2; j_gene: TRBJ2-5; d_gene: TRBD2; abundance: -; CDR3aa: CASSLDGGAERTQYF; CDR3nt: TGTGCCAGCAGCTTAGACGGGGGGGCGGAAAGGACCCAGTACTTC
v_gene: TRBV7-2; j_gene: TRBJ2-7; d_gene: -; abundance: -; CDR3aa: CASSLGGGHASSYEQYF; CDR3nt: TGTGCCAGCAGCTTGGGTGGTGGGCACGCGAGCTCCTACGAGCAGTACTTC
v_gene: TRBV5-6; j_gene: TRBJ2-3; d_gene: TRBD1; abundance: -; CDR3aa: CASSRSKGALLDTQYF; CDR3nt: TGTGCCAGCAGCCGTTCTAAGGGGGCCCTCTTAGATACGCAGTATTTT
v_gene: TRBV29-1; j_gene: TRBJ1-1; d_gene: -; abundance: -; CDR3aa: CCWGEQQNTEAFF; CDR3nt: TGTTGTTGGGGGGAACAGCAGAACACTGAAGCTTTCTTT
v_gene: TRBV7-9; j_gene: TRBJ1-2; d_gene: -; abundance: -; CDR3aa: CASSPGANYGYTF; CDR3nt: TGTGCCAGCAGCCCCGGGGCTAACTATGGCTACACCTTC